Reported below is one TCR beta chain. Antigen unknown. Unique molecular identifiers were incorporated into the prepared TCRbeta library. TCRdb itself ran the PCR reads through MiXCR, one entry per CDR3 protein. The data contain under 450,000 distinct CDR3 sequences, 15% to 20% of them singletons. V was trimmed by 6 bases and J by 2 bases, leaving 16 bases between them. There are 14 residues in the CDR3. The germline gives CDR1 SQVTM, CDR2 ANQGSEA. The data were taken from a study of T-cell reconstitution after alpha-beta-depleted transplantation in children. Study conclusions and caveats: Recipient T cells and thymic progenitors that survived gave rise to the high TCRbeta diversity observed at day 60 in some patients. Several hundred rapidly expanded clones from non-depleted graft cells reportedly supplied alpha-beta T cells about two months post-transplant.

The V and J genes are TRBV29-1 and TRBJ2-5; D could derive from TRBD1 or TRBD2 (6 bases each). This sequence was found in a boy less than two years old who had a stem cell transplant for Wiskott-Aldrich syndrome, so the T cells may come from the graft donor. Material: PBMCs, mostly from graft donor cells, obtained 360 days after TCRalphabeta/CD19-depleted stem cell transplant. The CDR3 sequence is CSVLRDIIQETQYF. The CDR3 DNA follows: TGCAGCGTCCTGCGGGACATAATACAAGAGACCCAGTACTTC.